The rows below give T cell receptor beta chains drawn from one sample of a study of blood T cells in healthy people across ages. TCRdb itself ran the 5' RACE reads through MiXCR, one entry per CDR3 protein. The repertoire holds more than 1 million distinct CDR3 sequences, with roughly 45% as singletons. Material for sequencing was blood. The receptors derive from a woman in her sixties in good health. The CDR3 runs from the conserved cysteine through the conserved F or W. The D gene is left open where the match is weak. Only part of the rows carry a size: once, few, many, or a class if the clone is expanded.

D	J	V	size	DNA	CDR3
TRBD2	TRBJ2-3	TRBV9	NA	TGTGCCAGCAGCCTTAGCGGGAGTCAAGTAGATACGCAGTATTTT	CASSLSGSQVDTQYF
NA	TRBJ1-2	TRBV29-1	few	TGCAGCGCTGAACAGGGTAGCTCTGGCTACACCTTC	CSAEQGSSGYTF
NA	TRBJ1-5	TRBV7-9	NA	TGTGCCAGCAGCTTAGCGAGCAACAATCAGCCCAAGCATTTT	CASSLASNNQPKHF
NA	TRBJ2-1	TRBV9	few	TGTGCCAGCAGCGTAGTAGCGGACTCCTACAATGAGCAGTTCTTC	CASSVVADSYNEQFF
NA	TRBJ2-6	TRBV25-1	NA	TGTGCCAGCGGCGTTGGGGCCAACGTCCTGACTTTC	CASGVGANVLTF
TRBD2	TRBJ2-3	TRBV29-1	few	TGCAGCGTTGTCGGGAGGGGATTAACAGATACGCAGTATTTT	CSVVGRGLTDTQYF
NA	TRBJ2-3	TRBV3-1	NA	TGTGCCAGCACCGAATCGGTAGGCCGGTACCCCACAGATACGCAGTATTTT	CASTESVGRYPTDTQYF
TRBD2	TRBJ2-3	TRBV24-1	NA	TGTGCCACCAGTGAACGGGGGGTCGCAGATACGCAGTATTTT	CATSERGVADTQYF
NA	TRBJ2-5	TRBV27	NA	TGTGCCAGCAGTTCCTTTGTGGGGCAAGAGACCCAGTACTTC	CASSSFVGQETQYF
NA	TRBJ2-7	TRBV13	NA	TGTGCCAGCAGCGGGGGGACGCCCGCCGAGCAGTACTTC	CASSGGTPAEQYF
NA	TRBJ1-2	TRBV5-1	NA	TGCGCCAGCAGCTTGGCTCTCAGAAACTATGGCTACACCTTC	CASSLALRNYGYTF
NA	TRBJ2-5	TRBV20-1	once	TGCAGTGCCGCGCTTGGGGAGACCCAGTACTTC	CSAALGETQYF
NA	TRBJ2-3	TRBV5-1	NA	TGCGCCAGCAGCCCCCCCCCGGGAAGGGGGGGAAAAGATACGCAGTATTTT	CASSPPPGRGGKDTQYF
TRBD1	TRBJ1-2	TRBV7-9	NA	TGTGCCAGCAGCCAGACAGGGAGTAGAGAGAACTATGGCTACACCTTC	CASSQTGSRENYGYTF
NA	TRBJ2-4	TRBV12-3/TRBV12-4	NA	TGTGCCAGCAGGAGGGACGGCAAAAACATTCAGTACTTC	CASRRDGKNIQYF
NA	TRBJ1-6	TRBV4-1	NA	TGCGCCAGCAGCCGGCCGCTACCTAATTCACCCCTCCACTTT	CASSRPLPNSPLHF
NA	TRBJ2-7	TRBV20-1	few	TGCAGTGCAACCGGGACTTCTACCTACGAGCAGTACTTC	CSATGTSTYEQYF
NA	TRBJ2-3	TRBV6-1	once	TGTGCCAGCAGTGAAGCGCGTGGAGGGGGCGGCACAGATACGCAGTATTTT	CASSEARGGGGTDTQYF
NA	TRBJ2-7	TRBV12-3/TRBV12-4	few	TGTGCCAGCAGGGCTGATATGACTCATTCCTACGAGCAGTACTTC	CASRADMTHSYEQYF
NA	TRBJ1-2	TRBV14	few	TGTGCCAGCAGCCAAGCAGTCAGGGGCCACTATGGCTACACCTTC	CASSQAVRGHYGYTF
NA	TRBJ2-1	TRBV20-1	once	TGCAGTGCTAGAAGGGATAAGCATGAGCAGTTCTTC	CSARRDKHEQFF
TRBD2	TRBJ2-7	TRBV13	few	TGTGCCAGCAGCCTACTGGGAGCGGGAGATGAGGTCTGGGTCCACGAGCAGTACTTC	CASSLLGAGDEVWVHEQYF
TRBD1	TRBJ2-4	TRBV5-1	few	TGCGCCAGCAGCTTGCTGGGCCCGCAGGGGGCCCACATTCAGTACTTC	CASSLLGPQGAHIQYF
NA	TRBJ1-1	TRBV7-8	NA	TGTGCCAGCACATCCGACACCCACCCTGAAGCTTTCTTT	CASTSDTHPEAFF
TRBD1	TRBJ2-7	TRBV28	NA	TGTGCCAGCAGGTACGGGCGTGCAGGGGGCTTCTACGAGCAGTACTTC	CASRYGRAGGFYEQYF
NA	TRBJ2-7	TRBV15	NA	TGTGCCACCAGCAGAGATGACAACTCCTACGAGCAGTACTTC	CATSRDDNSYEQYF
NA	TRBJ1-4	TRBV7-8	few	TGTGCCAGCAGCACAACACTGGGGGGTAGAGAAAAACTGTTTTTT	CASSTTLGGREKLFF
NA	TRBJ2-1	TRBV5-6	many	TGTGCCAGCAGCTTGACAGCCAAAGCGCGCCCCGTTAACAATGAGCAGTTCTTC	CASSLTAKARPVNNEQFF
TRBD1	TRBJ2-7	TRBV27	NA	TGTGCCAGCAGTTCCCTTAAGACAGGGGAAAGCCCTCTTTTGGGTGAGCAGTACTTC	CASSSLKTGESPLLGEQYF
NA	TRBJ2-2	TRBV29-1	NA	TGCAGCGTTGGGAAGGGTGTCGGGACCGGGGAGCTGTTTTTT	CSVGKGVGTGELFF